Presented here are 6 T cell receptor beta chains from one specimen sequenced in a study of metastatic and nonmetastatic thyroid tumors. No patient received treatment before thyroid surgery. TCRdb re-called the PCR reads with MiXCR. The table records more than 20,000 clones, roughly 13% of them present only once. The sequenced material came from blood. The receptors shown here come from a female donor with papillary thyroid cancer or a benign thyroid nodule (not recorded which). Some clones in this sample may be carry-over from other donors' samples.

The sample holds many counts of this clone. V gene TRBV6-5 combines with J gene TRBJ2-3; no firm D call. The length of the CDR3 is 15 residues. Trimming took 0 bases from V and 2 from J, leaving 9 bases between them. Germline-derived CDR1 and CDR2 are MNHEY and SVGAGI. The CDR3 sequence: CASSYSKGITDTQYF. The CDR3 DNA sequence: TGTGCCAGCAGTTACTCGAAGGGCATCACAGATACGCAGTATTTT.

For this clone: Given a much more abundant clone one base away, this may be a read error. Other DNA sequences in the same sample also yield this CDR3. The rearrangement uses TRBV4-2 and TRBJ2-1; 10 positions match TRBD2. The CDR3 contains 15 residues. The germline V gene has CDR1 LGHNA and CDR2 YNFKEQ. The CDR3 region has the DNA TGTGCCAGCAGCCAAGTATTAGCGGGGGGAGGGGAGCAATTCTTC. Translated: CASSQVLAGGGEQFF.

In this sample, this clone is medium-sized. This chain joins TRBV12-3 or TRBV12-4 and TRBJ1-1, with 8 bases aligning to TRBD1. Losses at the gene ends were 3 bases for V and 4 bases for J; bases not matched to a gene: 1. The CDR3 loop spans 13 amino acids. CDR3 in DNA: TGTGCCAGCAGTTTGACAGGGGTCACTGAAGCTTTCTTT. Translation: CASSLTGVTEAFF.

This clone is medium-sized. The CDR3 loop is CASSEQYNYGYTF. CDR3 in DNA: TGTGCCAGCAGTGAACAGTATAACTATGGCTACACCTTC. This chain connects TRBV6-1 to TRBJ1-2; D gene uncertain. The V end was cut by 2 bases, the J end by 1 base, with 5 bases between. This CDR3 region has 13 residues. Germline V gene data show CDR1 as MNHNS and CDR2 as SASEGT.

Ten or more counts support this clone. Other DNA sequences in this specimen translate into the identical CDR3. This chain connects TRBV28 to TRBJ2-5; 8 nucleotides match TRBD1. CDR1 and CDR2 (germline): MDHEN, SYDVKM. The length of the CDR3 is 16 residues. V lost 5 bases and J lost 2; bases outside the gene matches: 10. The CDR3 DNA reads TGTGCCAGCAGTCCCCACCGGGACAGGCTTCAAGAGACCCAGTACTTC. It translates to CASSPHRDRLQETQYF.

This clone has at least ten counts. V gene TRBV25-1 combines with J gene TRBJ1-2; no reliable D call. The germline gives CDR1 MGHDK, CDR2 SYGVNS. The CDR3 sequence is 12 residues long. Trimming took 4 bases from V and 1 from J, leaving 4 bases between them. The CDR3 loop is CASSARNYGYTF. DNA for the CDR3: TGTGCCAGCAGTGCCCGTAACTATGGCTACACCTTC.